This TCR beta chain is from a study of siplizumab effects on memory and regulatory T cells (dated by TCRdb to between 2018 and 2020). For the study in its entirety: The study examined how the anti-CD2 antibody siplizumab affects alloreactive T-cell subsets in allogeneic mixed lymphocyte reactions built from human PBMCs. What the work shows at the level of the full study, not this receptor alone: Because sequences below about 10^-5 frequency were poorly captured, only a minor fraction of alloreactive clones could be mapped to unstimulated subsets. Among mappable alloreactive CD4+ clones, the Treg-derived fraction averaged approximately 66% with siplizumab versus around 29% in control reactions. Unstimulated naive T cells appeared to be more diverse than memory T cells, and naive cells seemed to make a substantial contribution to the alloresponse. About 80-96% of proliferating CD4+ or CD8+ clones could not be given a naive or memory phenotype. The suppressive function of proliferating Tregs from siplizumab cultures was not functionally confirmed. Siplizumab significantly lowered the cumulative frequency of alloreactive sequences that could be traced to unstimulated CD4+ memory T cells.

About this clone: Its antigen remains undetermined. No clone much larger than this one lies a single base away; base qualities are absent.

Sorted unstimulated T cells, along with proliferating T cells recovered from mixed lymphocyte reactions, underwent TCRbeta CDR3 sequencing. Fresh whole blood from approximately 10 HLA-typed healthy donors was used to isolate PBMCs. V ends up 9 bases short and J 4 bases short, with an unmatched junction base count of 3. There are 12 amino acids in the CDR3, from cysteine to phenylalanine inclusive. Only the CDR3 region is kept as DNA, spanning 36 bases read in frame from base 1. CDR1 is given as SGHNT and CDR2 as YENEEA, both from the germline V gene. Libraries came from the immunoSEQ multiplex PCR assay. The deep sequencing platform assayed about 90,000 TCR templates per sample. Genomic DNA extracted from sorted T cells was used for TCRbeta CDR3 sequencing. The paper's data handling went like this. The R programming language was used for the clonal analysis of the TCRbeta CDR3 data. Unstimulated samples were compared with post-reaction CFSE-low samples to define alloreactive CD4+ and CD8+ clones. Alloreactive CD4+ clones were assigned to regulatory or non-regulatory origin by matching sequences to sorted unstimulated Treg and non-Treg repertoires. Here the immuneACCESS table is served through TCRdb, limited to in-frame sequences with V and J called. Missing clones are a known gap in these copies; in checked studies unresolved V genes cover under half, and the rest lacks a known reason. V, J and clone size derive from that table, while D and trimming were established from the DNA sequence. Within this sample are 99,000 or so clones, with 93% of them counted one time only. The top ten clones comprise approximately 0.3% of the sample.

The clonotype comes from a human donor in good health. The sequence links TRBV11-3 to TRBJ2-1, and 7 bases in between align with TRBD2. Sequencing was done on a sample of CD4+ T cells sorted from blood. CDR3 reads: CASGGEYNEQFF. The bases are TGTGCCAGTGGGGGGGAATACAATGAGCAGTTCTTC. Joined to the reference TRBV11-3 and TRBJ2-1 proteins, this CDR3 gives the full variable domain: EAGVVQSPRYKIIEKKQPVAFWCNPISGHNTLYWYLQNLGQGPELLIRYENEEAVDDSQLPKDRFSAERLKGVDSTLKIQPAELGDSAVYLCASGGEYNEQFFGPGTRLTVL.